This is a list of T cell receptor beta chains from one sample in a study of blood T cell repertoires in COVID-19. Generated by immunoSEQ multiplex PCR, the TCRdb table keeps only in-frame clones and is missing some. The table lists 200,000 to 250,000 clones, roughly 82% of them singletons. Input material: peripheral blood. The source is a man aged 50 to 60 with active or convalescent COVID-19. Each CDR3 is given with its conserved first and last residue. D genes are given only for firm matches. Not all rows give a size; the values are once, few, many and, for expanded clones, a class.

d_call j_call clone_size v_call cdr3_aa cdr3_nt
NA TRBJ2-5 NA TRBV7-2 CASSLATRQGQETQYF TGTGCCAGCAGCTTAGCGACGAGGCAGGGCCAAGAGACCCAGTACTTC
NA TRBJ1-5 NA TRBV10-3 CAVQGGGNQPQHF TGTGCCGTGCAGGGTGGAGGCAATCAGCCCCAGCATTTT
NA TRBJ2-4 NA TRBV28 CASSLGPRVLTKNIQYF TGTGCCAGCAGTTTGGGCCCGCGGGTATTAACCAAAAACATTCAGTACTTC
TRBD1 TRBJ1-1 NA TRBV5-4 CASSPSGQGPTEAFF TGTGCCAGCAGCCCGAGCGGACAGGGTCCCACTGAAGCTTTCTTT
NA TRBJ1-1 NA TRBV11-2 CASSLVVTVAFF TGTGCCAGCAGCTTAGTTGTCACAGTCGCCTTCTTT
TRBD1 TRBJ1-1 NA TRBV2 CASGRQGSTEAFF TGTGCCAGCGGGAGACAGGGATCCACTGAAGCTTTCTTT
TRBD1 TRBJ2-3 NA TRBV6-2/TRBV6-3 CASSQGTGTDTQYF TGTGCCAGCAGCCAAGGGACAGGGACAGATACGCAGTATTTT
TRBD1 TRBJ1-4 NA TRBV4-1 CASSQTGDGEKLFF TGCGCCAGCAGCCAGACAGGGGACGGTGAAAAACTGTTTTTT
NA TRBJ1-2 NA TRBV3-1/TRBV3-2 CASSLRTASGYTF TGTGCCAGCAGCCTTCGGACAGCCTCTGGCTACACCTTC
NA TRBJ1-1 NA TRBV6-5 CASRSGQDEAFF TGTGCCAGCAGATCCGGACAAGACGAAGCTTTCTTT
NA TRBJ2-5 NA TRBV9 CASSVDYGQTQETQYF TGTGCCAGCAGCGTAGATTACGGACAGACTCAAGAGACCCAGTACTTC
NA TRBJ2-4 NA TRBV19 CASRGGAKNIQYF TGTGCCAGTAGGGGGGGTGCCAAAAACATTCAGTACTTC
NA TRBJ2-5 NA TRBV18 CASSSGVVRKYF TGTGCCAGCTCATCCGGGGTAGTGCGGAAGTACTTC
NA TRBJ1-6 NA TRBV28 CASSLSGVDSPLHF TGTGCCAGCAGTTTATCAGGGGTTGATTCACCCCTCCACTTT
NA TRBJ2-1 NA TRBV10-3 CAISESTANEQFF TGTGCCATCAGTGAGTCTACAGCAAATGAGCAGTTCTTC
NA TRBJ1-2 few TRBV3-1/TRBV3-2 CASSPRVYYGYTF TGTGCCAGCAGCCCCAGGGTCTACTATGGCTACACCTTC
NA TRBJ1-2 few TRBV29-1 CSVNGYTF TGCAGCGTCAATGGCTACACCTTC
NA TRBJ2-3 NA TRBV15 CATSRAPSTQYF TGTGCCACCAGCAGAGCGCCTAGTACGCAGTATTTT
NA TRBJ1-2 NA TRBV29-1 CSVVPQSYGYTF TGCAGCGTTGTCCCACAGAGTTATGGCTACACCTTC
NA TRBJ2-3 NA TRBV18 CASSPFLLGARDTQYF TGTGCCAGCTCACCCTTCTTACTTGGGGCGCGAGATACGCAGTATTTT
NA TRBJ2-7 NA TRBV3-1/TRBV3-2 CASSLSDPYEQYF TGTGCCAGCAGCCTGAGCGATCCCTACGAGCAGTACTTC
NA TRBJ1-5 NA TRBV28 CASRQSIQPQHF TGTGCCAGCAGACAAAGTATTCAGCCCCAGCATTTT
TRBD2 TRBJ2-5 NA TRBV15 CATSQPAQREMETQYF TGTGCCACCAGCCAGCCAGCCCAGCGGGAGATGGAGACCCAGTACTTC
TRBD2 TRBJ2-2 NA TRBV7-2 CASSLNGLAGELFF TGTGCCAGCAGCTTGAATGGACTAGCCGGGGAGCTGTTTTTT
TRBD1 TRBJ2-7 NA TRBV7-9 CASSLGGQGAYEQYF TGTGCCAGCAGCTTAGGGGGACAGGGGGCCTACGAGCAGTACTTC
TRBD1 TRBJ1-2 NA TRBV15 CATSRDPGGTSGYTF TGTGCCACCAGCAGAGACCCAGGGGGCACTAGTGGCTACACCTTC
NA TRBJ2-5 NA TRBV7-6 CASSLNRRGEETQYF TGTGCCAGCAGCTTAAACAGGAGGGGTGAAGAGACCCAGTACTTC
TRBD1 TRBJ1-1 NA TRBV5-1 CASRPDREGAFF TGCGCCAGCAGACCTGACAGGGAAGGGGCTTTCTTT
NA TRBJ2-3 once TRBV4-1 CASSQQGRTQYF TGCGCCAGCAGCCAGCAGGGCCGCACGCAGTATTTT
NA TRBJ1-5 NA TRBV19 CASSIGSEGNQPQHF TGTGCCAGTAGTATAGGAAGCGAGGGCAATCAGCCCCAGCATTTT
NA TRBJ2-1 few TRBV5-1 CASSLGGANEQFF TGCGCCAGCAGCTTGGGCGGGGCCAATGAGCAGTTCTTC
TRBD2 TRBJ2-3 NA TRBV6-2/TRBV6-3 CASSYSSSGVDTQYF TGTGCCAGCAGTTACTCGTCTAGCGGTGTCGATACGCAGTATTTT
NA TRBJ2-5 NA TRBV4-2 CASSQGARETQYF TGTGCCAGCAGCCAGGGGGCGCGGGAGACCCAGTACTTC
TRBD2 TRBJ2-1 NA TRBV7-9 CASSVSGRAGNEQFF TGTGCCAGCAGCGTAAGCGGGAGGGCTGGCAATGAGCAGTTCTTC
NA TRBJ1-3 NA TRBV11-2 CASSLGRNTIYF TGTGCCAGCAGCTTAGGGCGAAACACCATATATTTT
TRBD1 TRBJ2-7 NA TRBV6-2/TRBV6-3 CASSARTGGREQYF TGTGCCAGCAGCGCACGGACAGGGGGTCGAGAGCAGTACTTC
NA TRBJ2-3 NA TRBV7-3 CASSPQGSTDTQYF TGTGCCAGCAGCCCACAGGGAAGCACAGATACGCAGTATTTT
NA TRBJ1-6 NA TRBV6-5 CASSYSLGGPNSPLHF TGTGCCAGCAGTTACTCGTTAGGGGGACCTAATTCACCCCTCCACTTT
NA TRBJ2-1 NA TRBV14 CASSQQTGLTQFF TGTGCCAGCAGCCAGCAGACAGGCCTGACGCAGTTCTTC
NA TRBJ2-5 NA TRBV28 CASRILGETQYF TGTGCCAGCAGAATACTCGGGGAGACCCAGTACTTC
TRBD2 TRBJ2-2 NA TRBV11-2 CASSSTSGSWSPGELFF TGTGCCAGCAGCTCTACTAGCGGGAGTTGGTCCCCCGGGGAGCTGTTTTTT
NA TRBJ1-5 NA TRBV5-6 CASSFENQPQHF TGTGCCAGCAGCTTTGAGAATCAGCCCCAGCATTTT
NA TRBJ2-5 NA TRBV5-1 CASSLGQRSRETQYF TGCGCCAGCAGCTTGGGCCAGAGGTCGCGAGAGACCCAGTACTTC
NA TRBJ2-1 few TRBV7-3 CASSLRDSSYNEQFF TGTGCCAGCAGCTTGCGGGATTCCTCCTACAATGAGCAGTTCTTC
NA TRBJ1-1 NA TRBV5-1 CASTTGLNTEAFF TGCGCCAGCACCACGGGTCTGAACACTGAAGCTTTCTTT
TRBD1 TRBJ1-6 NA TRBV30 CAWTPDRGAGNSPLHF TGTGCCTGGACCCCGGACAGGGGAGCGGGAAATTCACCCCTCCACTTT
NA TRBJ1-1 NA TRBV19 CASSNSWLNTEAFF TGTGCCAGTTCCAACAGTTGGCTGAACACTGAAGCTTTCTTT
NA TRBJ2-5 NA TRBV3-1/TRBV3-2 CASSQERRGETQYF TGTGCCAGCAGCCAAGAAAGGCGGGGAGAGACCCAGTACTTC
TRBD1 TRBJ1-1 NA TRBV7-6 CASSLYQGATEAFF TGTGCCAGCAGCTTATACCAGGGGGCCACTGAAGCTTTCTTT
NA TRBJ1-1 NA TRBV7-3 CASSLTGGNGLGTEAFF TGTGCCAGCAGCTTAACGGGGGGAAACGGGTTAGGCACTGAAGCTTTCTTT
NA TRBJ1-6 few TRBV11-2 CASSLVQDSPLHF TGTGCCAGCAGCTTAGTACAGGATTCACCCCTCCACTTT
NA TRBJ1-1 NA TRBV10-3 CAISGQLNTEAFF TGTGCCATCAGCGGACAACTGAACACTGAAGCTTTCTTT
TRBD1 TRBJ2-1 NA TRBV28 CASSSPGQGSYNEQFF TGTGCCAGCAGTTCTCCGGGACAGGGCTCCTACAATGAGCAGTTCTTC
TRBD2 TRBJ2-5 NA TRBV6-5 CASSYLAGGRETQYF TGTGCCAGCAGTTACCTAGCGGGGGGGCGGGAGACCCAGTACTTC
NA TRBJ1-6 NA TRBV7-8 CASSLSRVTYNSPLHF TGTGCCAGCAGCTTAAGCCGGGTCACCTATAATTCACCCCTCCACTTT
TRBD2 TRBJ2-1 NA TRBV7-6 CASSSLGLASGAEQFF TGTGCCAGCAGCTCCCTCGGACTAGCGTCAGGGGCTGAGCAGTTCTTC